Below, 9 T cell receptor beta chains from the same sample are listed, as sequenced in a study of OX40 agonist ivuxolimab in advanced cancers. Repertoires were generated with immunoSEQ multiplex PCR, while TCRdb's copy carries only in-frame clones and drops some. The sample carries about 60,000 clones, approximately 86% recorded once. The specimen comprised CD4+ or CD8+ T cells sorted from blood, sampled in a trial of the OX40 agonist ivuxolimab. The receptors originated from an adult with an advanced solid tumor such as melanoma, head and neck, liver or kidney cancer.

The rearrangement links TRBV27 to TRBJ2-7, with D possibly TRBD1 on 5 matching bases. This CDR3 has 16 amino acids. Germline V gene sequence: CDR1 MNHEY, CDR2 SMNVEV (reference sequence). Trimming shortened V by 2 bases and J by 3 bases, and 17 bases separated the two germline ends. The CDR3 DNA is TGTGCCAGCAGTTTAGGTAGGGCAGGGAAATACTACGAGCAGTACTTC. Protein sequence: CASSLGRAGKYYEQYF.

This rearrangement joins TRBV7-8 to TRBJ2-2; possible D gene TRBD2, 5 bases. V dropped 1 base and J dropped 6 bases, with 15 bases sitting between them. Germline V gene data show CDR1 as SGHVS and CDR2 as FQNEAQ. There are 16 residues in the CDR3. The CDR3: CASSLGAGIGPGELFF. CDR3 nucleotide sequence: TGTGCCAGCAGCTTAGGGGCCGGGATCGGGCCCGGGGAGCTGTTTTTT.

V gene TRBV4-3 combines with J gene TRBJ2-1; tentative D call: TRBD1 (6 bases). Trimming shortened V by 4 bases and J by 9 bases, and 13 bases separated the two germline ends. CDR3 length: 13 residues. The germline gives CDR1 LGHNA, CDR2 YSLEER. The chain's CDR3 is CASSPGTSGEQFF. In nucleotides, the CDR3 is TGCGCCAGCAGCCCAGGGACAAGCGGTGAGCAGTTCTTC.

V and J are TRBV2 and TRBJ2-5; weak D call: TRBD1 (6 bases). This CDR3 comprises 16 residues. V lost 8 bases, J lost 4 bases, and 23 bases lay in between. Germline V gives CDR1 SNHLY, CDR2 FYNNEI. Here the CDR3 DNA reads TGTGCCAGCCTGTACAATGGGGGCGGTTGGGGAGAGACCCAGTACTTC. Translating gives CASLYNGGGWGETQYF.

This chain uses TRBV6-5 with TRBJ2-7; TRBD1 might be the D (6 bases). The CDR3 length is 12 residues. Trimming pared 8 bases from V and 2 bases from J, leaving 10 bases between. Germline-derived CDR1 and CDR2 are MNHEY and SVGAGI. The CDR3 region is CASRDTTYEQYF. The DNA for the CDR3 is TGTGCCAGCCGGGACACCACCTACGAGCAGTACTTC.

The rearrangement uses TRBV4-3 and TRBJ2-2; 10 bases match TRBD2. The V and J ends lost 1 base and 0 bases, in that order; junction bases with no gene match: 2. The CDR3 runs 17 residues. From germline, CDR1 is LGHNA and CDR2 YSLEER. The CDR3 is CASSQGGLASNTGELFF. Here the CDR3 DNA reads TGCGCCAGCAGCCAAGGGGGACTAGCGTCGAACACCGGGGAGCTGTTTTTT.

The chain is built from TRBV5-1 and TRBJ2-5; 7 nucleotides agree with TRBD2. In germline, CDR1 is SGHRS, CDR2 YFSETQ. The CDR3 totals 15 residues. With V trimmed by 3 bases and J by 3 bases, 8 bases remained unmatched. As DNA, the CDR3 is TGCGCCAGCAGCTGGGGAGGGCACCGAGAAGAGACCCAGTACTTC. Its protein product is CASSWGGHREETQYF. The entire variable domain, with the rest obtained from reference TRBV5-1 and TRBJ2-5, is as follows: KAGVTQTPRYLIKTRGQQVTLSCSPISGHRSVSWYQQTPGQGLQFLFEYFSETQRNKGNFPGRFSGRQFSNSRSEMNVSTLELGDSALYLCASSWGGHREETQYFGPGTRLLVL.

The V call is TRBV2, the J call TRBJ2-1, with D tentatively TRBD2 (5 bases). Per the germline V gene, CDR1 is SNHLY and CDR2 is FYNNEI. This CDR3 spans 13 amino acids. The V and J ends lost 8 bases and 2 bases respectively, with 10 bases between them. As DNA, the CDR3 is TGTGCCAGCGGGAGTAGGGCCTACAATGAGCAGTTCTTC. This encodes CASGSRAYNEQFF.

The chain uses TRBV6-1 and TRBJ2-7; 12 bases are shared with TRBD2. J gave up 12 bases and V 4 bases, and 4 bases lay outside the gene matches. Germline V lookup: CDR1 MNHNS, CDR2 SASEGT. The CDR3 is 12 amino acids. This CDR3 is CASSGTSGTRYF. CDR3 sequence (DNA): TGTGCCAGCAGTGGGACTAGCGGGACCAGGTACTTC.